This T cell receptor (beta chain) originates from a study of blood T cell repertoires in COVID-19. Study summary: Material from acute and convalescent COVID-19 was sourced from the United States, Italy and Spain.

Method: immunoSEQ multiplex PCR; TCRdb's copy keeps in-frame clones and lacks some. The table records tens of thousands of clones, about 91% of them present only once. This CDR3 has 14 residues. V lost 4 bases, J lost 9 bases, and 16 bases lay in between. Germline V gene lookup returns CDR1 SGHNT and CDR2 YENEEA. The rearrangement links TRBV11-3 to TRBJ2-1; D might be TRBD2 (5 bases). Sample: peripheral blood. The source of this sequence is a woman of 80 years or more with active or convalescent COVID-19. The CDR3 coding sequence is TGTGCCAGCAGCTCGCCCCCTTCTAGCACTGAGCAGTTCTTC. Its translation is CASSSPPSSTEQFF.